Following are 10 T cell receptor beta chains from one sample sequenced in a study of CD8 T cells in Susac syndrome. RNA, at about 0.45 to 1 ug, was reverse transcribed with random hexamers. TCRdb reprocessed the immunoSEQ multiplex PCR reads with MiXCR, giving one entry per CDR3 protein. The sample consists of about 69,000 distinct CDR3 sequences, around 90% of them appearing once. Sequencing input: CD8+ T cells from PBMCs. The source of these receptors is a human donor with multiple sclerosis.

Only one count was recorded for this clonotype. The chain has TRBV14 and TRBJ2-7, with D possibly TRBD1 on 5 matching bases. This CDR3 comprises 14 residues. Germline-derived CDR1 and CDR2 are SGHDN and FVKESK. With 4 bases removed from V and 3 bases from J, the gap between germline ends came to 13 bases. DNA of the CDR3: TGTGCCAGCAGCCCAGGGATTGGGGTCTACGAGCAGTACTTC. It is translated as CASSPGIGVYEQYF. Variable domain in full (rest from reference TRBV14 and TRBJ2-7): EAGVTQFPSHSVIEKGQTVTLRCDPISGHDNLYWYRRVMGKEIKFLLHFVKESKQDESGMPNNRFLAERTGGTYSTLKVQPAELEDSGVYFCASSPGIGVYEQYFGPGTRLTVT.

The chain is built from TRBV6-2 or TRBV6-3 and TRBJ2-7, with D unresolved. The CDR3 covers 10 residues. In germline, CDR1 is MNHEY, CDR2 SVGEGT. Trimming stripped 8 bases from V and 3 bases from J, with 5 bases between. The CDR3: CASPNYEQYF. In nucleotides, the CDR3 is TGTGCCAGCCCCAACTACGAGCAGTACTTC.

V gene TRBV4-1 combines with J gene TRBJ1-5, with D unclear. V dropped 4 bases and J dropped 3 bases, with 7 bases sitting between them. CDR1 and CDR2 from the germline V gene are MGHRA and YSYEKL. This CDR3 is built from 13 residues. CDR3 in DNA: TGCGCCAGCAGCCCCCTCCTCAATCAGCCCCAGCATTTT. Protein product: CASSPLLNQPQHF.

This clonotype was detected only once. The V and J genes are TRBV15 and TRBJ1-5; D may be TRBD1 (6 bases). V lost 5 bases to trimming and J lost 4 bases, with 12 bases between them. The V gene's germline CDR1 is LNHNV and CDR2 YYDKDF (reference sequence). The CDR3 has 14 residues. The CDR3 DNA reads as TGTGCCACCAGCCAAGAAGGGACAAATCAGCCCCAGCATTTT. Translation gives CATSQEGTNQPQHF.

The chain recombines TRBV29-1 with TRBJ1-1; D unclear. V lost 3 bases, J lost 1 base, and 9 bases lay in between. Germline V gene data show CDR1 as SQVTM and CDR2 as ANQGSEA. This CDR3 spans 13 amino acids. Written as DNA, the CDR3 is TGCAGCGTTGAGGACGGATGGAACACTGAAGCTTTCTTT. This translates into CSVEDGWNTEAFF.

This clonotype was observed a single time. This sequence joins TRBV27 and TRBJ1-6; TRBD1 matches at 8 bases. There are 18 residues in the CDR3. The J segment lost 2 bases and the V segment lost 0 bases, leaving 6 bases of the junction unmatched. Germline V gives CDR1 MNHEY, CDR2 SMNVEV (reference sequence). CDR3 protein: CASSLSGRDRPYNSPLHF. In DNA form, the CDR3 reads TGTGCCAGCAGTTTATCCGGGAGGGACAGGCCCTATAATTCACCCCTCCACTTT.

This rearrangement joins TRBV19 to TRBJ2-7; perhaps D is TRBD1 or TRBD2 (6 bases each). V was cut by 3 bases and J by 6 bases, with 15 bases left in between. CDR3 length: 14 residues. Germline V lookup: CDR1 LNHDA, CDR2 SQIVND (reference sequence). The CDR3 is CASSMVGGSGEQYF. For the CDR3, the DNA is TGTGCCAGTAGTATGGTGGGGGGCTCTGGCGAGCAGTACTTC. The full variable domain, its missing parts supplied by reference TRBV19 and TRBJ2-7, is DGGITQSPKYLFRKEGQNVTLSCEQNLNHDAMYWYRQDPGQGLRLIYYSQIVNDFQKGDIAEGYSVSREKKESFPLTVTSAQKNPTAFYLCASSMVGGSGEQYFGPGTRLTVT.

The chain has TRBV9 and TRBJ2-3; tentatively, D is TRBD2 (6 bases). This CDR3 comprises 15 residues. Germline V gene sequence: CDR1 SGDLS, CDR2 YYNGEE. The germline V and J ends were trimmed by 4 bases and 0 bases, with 12 bases remaining between them. CDR3 coding DNA: TGTGCCAGCAGCCCCGGGGGAACGAGCACAGATACGCAGTATTTT. It yields the protein CASSPGGTSTDTQYF.

V usage is TRBV12-3 or TRBV12-4 and J usage is TRBJ2-7, with D unclear. This CDR3 has 13 amino acids. V dropped 5 bases and J dropped 0 bases, with 8 bases sitting between them. For the CDR3, the DNA is TGTGCCAGCAGTATGTCTGGCTCCTACGAGCAGTACTTC. It yields the protein CASSMSGSYEQYF.

The gene calls are TRBV6-1 and TRBJ2-7; D is perhaps TRBD2 (7 bases). With 6 bases removed from V and 3 bases from J, the gap between germline ends came to 24 bases. Per germline, CDR1 MNHNS and CDR2 SASEGT. CDR3 length: 17 amino acids. Here the CDR3 reads CASSSGGGGSLSYEQYF. CDR3 coding DNA: TGTGCCAGCAGCTCCGGAGGGGGGGGCAGCCTAAGCTACGAGCAGTACTTC.